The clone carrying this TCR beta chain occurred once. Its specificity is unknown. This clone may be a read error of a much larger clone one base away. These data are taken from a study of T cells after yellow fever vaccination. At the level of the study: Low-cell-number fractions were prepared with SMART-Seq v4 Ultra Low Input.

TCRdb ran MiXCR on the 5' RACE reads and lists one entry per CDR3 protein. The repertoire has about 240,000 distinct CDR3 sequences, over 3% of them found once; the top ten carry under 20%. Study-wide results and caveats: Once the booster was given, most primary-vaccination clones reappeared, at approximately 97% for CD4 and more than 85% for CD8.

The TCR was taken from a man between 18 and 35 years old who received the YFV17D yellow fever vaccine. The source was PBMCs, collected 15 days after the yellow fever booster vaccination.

This CDR3 is CASSILGGGTFNEQFF. Here the CDR3 DNA reads TGTGCCAGTAGTATCTTAGGCGGGGGAACCTTCAATGAGCAGTTCTTC. J is TRBJ2-1 and V is TRBV19; 7 bases match TRBD2. J gave up 6 bases and V 3 bases, and 11 bases lay outside the gene matches. The germline gives CDR1 LNHDA, CDR2 SQIVND (reference sequence). The CDR3 is 16 residues long.